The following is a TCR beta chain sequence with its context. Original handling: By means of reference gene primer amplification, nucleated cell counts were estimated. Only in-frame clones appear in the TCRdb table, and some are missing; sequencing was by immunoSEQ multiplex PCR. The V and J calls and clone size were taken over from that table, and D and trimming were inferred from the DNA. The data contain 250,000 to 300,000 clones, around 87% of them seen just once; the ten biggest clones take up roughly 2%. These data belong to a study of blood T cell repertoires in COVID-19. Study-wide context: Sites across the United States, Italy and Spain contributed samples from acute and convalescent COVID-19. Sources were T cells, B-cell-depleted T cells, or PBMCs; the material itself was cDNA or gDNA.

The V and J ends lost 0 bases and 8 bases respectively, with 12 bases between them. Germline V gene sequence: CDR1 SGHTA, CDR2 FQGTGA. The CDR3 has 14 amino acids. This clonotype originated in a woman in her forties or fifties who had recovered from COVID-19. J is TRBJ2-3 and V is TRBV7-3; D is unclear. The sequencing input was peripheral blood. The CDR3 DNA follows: TGTGCCAGCAGCTTAACACCGATCTCGGGTACGCAGTATTTT. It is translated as CASSLTPISGTQYF.